The sequence of this T cell receptor (beta chain) was determined in a study of CD8+CD57+ T cells in acquired aplastic anemia. Genomic DNA, serving as template, underwent TCR beta VDJ and CDR3 profiling. TCRdb called the reads again in MiXCR, with one record for every CDR3 protein. Of 86,000 or so distinct CDR3 sequences in the sample, approximately 46% were seen once. The V segment lost 6 bases and the J segment 4 bases; nucleotides outside the gene matches: 11. The CDR3 is 14 amino acids. Germline V CDR1 and CDR2: DFQATT, SNEGSKA (reference sequence). This TCR was sampled from a human donor in good health, serving as a control. Sample: sorted CD4+, CD8+, or CD8+CD57+ T cells (not recorded which) from PBMCs. The chain joins TRBV20-1 to TRBJ2-7, with TRBD2 identical over 8 bases. CDR3 in amino acids: CSAHTGGPSYEQYF. The CDR3 DNA reads TGCAGTGCACATACGGGAGGGCCTTCGTACGAGCAGTACTTC.